The 7 T cell receptor beta chains below were found in one sample sequenced in a study of blood T cell repertoires in COVID-19. The assay was immunoSEQ multiplex PCR, and TCRdb's table has in-frame clones only and misses some. The profile shows tens of thousands of clones, roughly 85% of them singletons. Material for sequencing was peripheral blood. These receptors were taken from a man aged 25-45 years with acute or convalescent COVID-19.

The V gene is TRBV5-1, the J gene TRBJ2-7; TRBD2 matches at 10 bases. There are 15 residues in the CDR3. V dropped 4 bases and J dropped 3; count of bases not matched to a gene: 7. CDR1 SGHRS and CDR2 YFSETQ come from the germline V gene. The CDR3 nucleotides are TGCGCCAGCAGCACTAAAGCGGGGGGGTTCTACGAGCAGTACTTC. The encoded protein is CASSTKAGGFYEQYF. Full variable domain (remainder filled in from reference TRBV5-1 and TRBJ2-7): KAGVTQTPRYLIKTRGQQVTLSCSPISGHRSVSWYQQTPGQGLQFLFEYFSETQRNKGNFPGRFSGRQFSNSRSEMNVSTLELGDSALYLCASSTKAGGFYEQYFGPGTRLTVT.

This CDR3 is CASTSGGSYNEQFF. The CDR3 DNA reads as TGTGCCAGTACGAGCGGGGGCTCCTACAATGAGCAGTTCTTC. This chain connects TRBV19 to TRBJ2-1, with TRBD2 identical over 8 bases. Germline V gene sequence: CDR1 LNHDA, CDR2 SQIVND (reference sequence). There are 14 residues in the CDR3. Trimming removed 7 bases from V and 0 bases from J; junction bases left unmatched: 2.

The chain carries TRBV30 and TRBJ1-1; tentative D call: TRBD1 (6 bases). CDR3 length: 15 residues. V shed 8 bases and J shed 2 bases, with 21 bases lying between them. Germline V gene lookup returns CDR1 GTSNPN and CDR2 SVGIG (reference sequence). The CDR3 coding sequence is TGTGCCGGTTACAGGGTCGAAGTAAGTAACACTGAAGCTTTCTTT. Protein sequence: CAGYRVEVSNTEAFF.

The chain recombines TRBV27 with TRBJ2-7, with a possible D match to TRBD1 (5 bases). Germline values: CDR1 MNHEY, CDR2 SMNVEV (reference sequence). The CDR3 consists of 13 residues. Trimming took 6 bases from V and 7 from J, leaving 16 bases between them. The CDR3 region has the DNA TGTGCCAGCAGGCCGCAATTAAAGGGGGAGCAGTACTTC. Protein: CASRPQLKGEQYF.

The CDR3 sequence is CASSTVRQVRREKLFF. CDR3 nucleotide sequence: TGTGCCAGTAGCACCGTACGACAGGTGAGAAGAGAAAAACTGTTTTTT. This chain uses TRBV19 with TRBJ1-4, with TRBD1 as a possible D gene (6 bases). The V gene's germline CDR1 is LNHDA and CDR2 SQIVND (reference sequence). The V gene lost 6 bases and the J gene lost 8 bases, with 22 bases spanning the gap. The CDR3 length is 16 residues.

The chain has TRBV5-1 and TRBJ1-1; 8 bases map to TRBD1. The CDR3 contains 15 residues. The ends lost 4 bases at V and 1 base at J; junction bases unmatched: 6. CDR1 and CDR2 from the germline V gene are SGHRS and YFSETQ. CDR3 bases: TGCGCCAGCAGCCAGGACAGGGTTGAGAACACTGAAGCTTTCTTT. It codes for CASSQDRVENTEAFF.

This sequence joins TRBV3-1 (or the pseudogene TRBV3-2) and TRBJ1-2; the match to TRBD1 covers 9 bases. This CDR3 region has 14 residues. Germline lookup yields CDR1 LGHDT and CDR2 YNNKEL (reference sequence). The trim removed 7 bases at V and 6 bases at J, leaving 9 bases unmatched. The CDR3 region has the DNA TGTGCCAGCACCGGACAGGGGCCTTTCCATGGCTACACCTTC. This sequence encodes CASTGQGPFHGYTF.